This T cell receptor (beta chain) was captured in a study of T cells in Graves' hyperthyroidism and ophthalmopathy (dated by TCRdb to between 2018 and 2020). General notes on the study: Peripheral blood was collected at initial diagnosis, before any treatment. For training and testing, the 100 patients in the discovery cohort were randomly divided in a 7:3 ratio. Thyroid tissue and blood T-cell repertoires from six or seven Graves' hyperthyroidism patients were also compared in the study. Prospective prediction of ophthalmopathy was tested in an independent validation cohort of some 20 hyperthyroidism patients and 15 to 17 patients who later progressed to ophthalmopathy. The paper describes TCR Vbeta CDR3 sequencing of about 140 peripheral blood samples, made up of about 40 ophthalmopathy patients, around 78 hyperthyroidism patients and some 17 progressor patients. TCR V-J signatures able to tell the groups apart were searched for in a discovery cohort of 90 to 100 patients, of whom about 40 had Graves' ophthalmopathy and roughly 59 had stable Graves' hyperthyroidism. After blood sampling, hyperthyroidism patients were treated with methimazole at a starting dose of 30 mg daily, and ophthalmopathy patients were treated with high-dose intravenous methylprednisolone. Overall results and qualifications from the work: In validation, the model predicted progression to ophthalmopathy with approximately 71% sensitivity and over 72% specificity, a median of 6.5 months before onset. Sample size was not statistically predetermined, and blinding of investigators to group allocation was not performed. Most expanded thyroid clonotypes (frequency above 0.001) were also detected in blood, a finding suggesting that blood repertoires may reflect thyroid immune responses. Ophthalmopathy was separated from stable hyperthyroidism by a 13 V-J signature model, with around 90% sensitivity and approximately 84% specificity obtained in cross-validation and 80%/75% obtained in testing.

This clonotype was found many times. This clone's antigen is unknown. Base qualities are not recorded, but no much larger clone differs from it by a single base. Stable Graves' hyperthyroidism was defined as no progression to ophthalmopathy during 18 months of follow-up. Hyperthyroidism patients were aged 18 to 65 years and newly diagnosed, with disease duration of less than 2 months. Exclusion was applied to patients with uncontrolled infections, other autoimmune diseases, pregnancy or lactation. Clinical symptoms, serum thyroxine and TRAb, thyroid ultrasound, and orbital computed tomography formed the basis for the diagnoses. Ficoll-Paque density gradient centrifugation was used to isolate PBMCs from about 9.4 ml of fresh peripheral blood. Trizol reagent was used to extract total RNA, and RNA quality was then checked on an Agilent 2100 Bioanalyzer. The TCR beta CDR3 regions were amplified from the RNA transcripts. The first round of RT-PCR for the TCR CDR3 was performed with the HTBI primer set and the Qiagen OneStep RT-PCR kit. Libraries were constructed in a second round of multiplex PCR, after which size selection and purification were carried out. The libraries were sequenced on an Illumina HiSeq2000 using paired-end 100 bp reads. Per the original workflow: SOAPnuke was used to process the raw data, with reads discarded if the reads contained adapters or uncalled bases, had a mean Phred below 15, or lacked an exact constant-primer or identifier match. High-quality paired reads were merged using COPE v1.2.5, and each unique nucleotide sequence was defined as a clonotype. Clonotypes were aligned to IMGT TRBV, TRBD and TRBJ reference segments using MiTCR v1.1. Only V-J combinations with frequency above 0.0001, covering about 99% of repertoires, were analysed. A TCS score was defined as the ratio between F50 (clonal expansion) and ExV (chaos), using BLOSUM62-based TCRdist between CDR3 peptides within each V-J. Welch's t-statistics and random forest reduced around 550 V-J features to roughly 13, which were used in a naive Bayes classifier (R e1071). The raw public data were reprocessed by TCRdb itself: fastp quality trimming at Q25, MiXCR clonotype calling, in-frame beta chains only. Every entry covers one CDR3 protein and lists the most common genes and DNA from its rows. TCRdb's processing, not the authors' own work, is the source of the V and J calls. In all, the sample holds 300,000 to 350,000 distinct CDR3 sequences, and about 15% of those were seen once. The top ten constitute about 26% of the sample.

At the junction V is shortened by 0 bases and J by 4 bases, with 5 bases in between. The CDR3 has 14 amino acids, counting the end cysteine and phenylalanine. Of the read, only the CDR3 DNA is kept; its 42 bases are in frame from base 1. CDR1 and CDR2 are read off the germline V gene as KGHDR and SFDVKD. The specimen sequenced was blood. Recombination linked TRBV24-1 to TRBJ2-2, with TRBD2 as a weak D call on 5 bases. The TCR originated in a woman aged 25 to 39 with Graves' hyperthyroidism. Read as DNA, the sequence is TGTGCCACCAGTGATTTGGGGAGCACCGGGGAGCTGTTTTTT. Its translation reads: CATSDLGSTGELFF.